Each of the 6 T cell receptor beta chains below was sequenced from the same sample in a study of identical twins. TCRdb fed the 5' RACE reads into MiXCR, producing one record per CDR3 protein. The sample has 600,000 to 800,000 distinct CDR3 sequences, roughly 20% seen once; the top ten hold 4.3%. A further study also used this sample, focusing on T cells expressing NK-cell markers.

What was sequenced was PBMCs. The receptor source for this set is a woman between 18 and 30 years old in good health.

CDR3 in DNA: TGCAGTGCTATCTTGGGACTCGGCCGAGATACGCAGTATTTT. Protein sequence: CSAILGLGRDTQYF. The chain links TRBV20-1 to TRBJ2-3; maybe TRBD2 (6 bases). The CDR3 loop spans 14 amino acids. Trimming removed 4 bases at V and 5 bases at J, with 16 bases between. Germline V gene data show CDR1 as DFQATT and CDR2 as SNEGSKA (reference sequence).

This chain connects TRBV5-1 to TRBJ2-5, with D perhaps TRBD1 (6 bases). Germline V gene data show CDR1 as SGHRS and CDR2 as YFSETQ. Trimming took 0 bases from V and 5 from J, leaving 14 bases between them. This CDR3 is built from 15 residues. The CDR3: CASSLEGVALETQYF. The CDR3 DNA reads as TGCGCCAGCAGCTTGGAGGGGGTCGCGCTGGAGACCCAGTACTTC.

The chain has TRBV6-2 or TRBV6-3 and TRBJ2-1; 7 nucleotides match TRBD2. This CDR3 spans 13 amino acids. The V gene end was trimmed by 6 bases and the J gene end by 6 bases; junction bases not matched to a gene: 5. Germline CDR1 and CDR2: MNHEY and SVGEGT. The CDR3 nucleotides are TGTGCCAGCAGACGGACTAGTTCCAATGAGCAGTTCTTC. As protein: CASRRTSSNEQFF.

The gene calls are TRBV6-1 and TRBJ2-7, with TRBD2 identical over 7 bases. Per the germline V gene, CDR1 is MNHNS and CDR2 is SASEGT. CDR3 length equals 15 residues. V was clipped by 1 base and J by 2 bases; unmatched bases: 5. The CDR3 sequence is CASSEDQGGPYEQYF. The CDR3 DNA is TGTGCCAGCAGTGAAGACCAGGGAGGGCCCTACGAGCAGTACTTC.

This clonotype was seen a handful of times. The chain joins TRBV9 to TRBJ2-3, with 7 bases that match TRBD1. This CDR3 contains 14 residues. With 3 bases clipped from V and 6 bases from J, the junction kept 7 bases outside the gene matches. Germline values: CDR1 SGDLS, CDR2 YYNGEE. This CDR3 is CASSASGGRDTQYF. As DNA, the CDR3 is TGTGCCAGCAGCGCCTCAGGGGGAAGGGATACGCAGTATTTT.

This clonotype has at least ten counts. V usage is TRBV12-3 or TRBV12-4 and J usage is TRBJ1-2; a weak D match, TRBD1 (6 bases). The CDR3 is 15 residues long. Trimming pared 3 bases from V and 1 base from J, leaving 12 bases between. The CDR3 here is CASSFGAGVNYGYTF. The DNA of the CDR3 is TGTGCCAGCAGTTTCGGAGCAGGGGTTAACTATGGCTACACCTTC.